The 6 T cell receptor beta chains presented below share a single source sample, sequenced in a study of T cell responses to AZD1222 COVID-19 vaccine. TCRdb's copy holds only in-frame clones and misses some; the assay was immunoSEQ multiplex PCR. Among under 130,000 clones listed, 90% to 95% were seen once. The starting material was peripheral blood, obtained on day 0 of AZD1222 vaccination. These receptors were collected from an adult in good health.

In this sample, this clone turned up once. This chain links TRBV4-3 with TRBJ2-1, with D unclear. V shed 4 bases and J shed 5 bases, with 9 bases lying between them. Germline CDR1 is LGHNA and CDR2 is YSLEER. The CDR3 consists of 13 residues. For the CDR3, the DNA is TGCGCCAGCAGCCGGAGCTACAACAATGAGCAGTTCTTC. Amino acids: CASSRSYNNEQFF.

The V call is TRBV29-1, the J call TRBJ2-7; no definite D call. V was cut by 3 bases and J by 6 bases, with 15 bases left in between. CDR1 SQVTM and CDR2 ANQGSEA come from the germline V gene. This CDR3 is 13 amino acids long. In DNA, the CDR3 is TGCAGCGTTGAGATAGGCGTCCTGGGCGAGCAGTACTTC. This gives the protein CSVEIGVLGEQYF.

The CDR3 coding sequence is TGTGCCAGCAGTTTATCGGGGTCCGCTCCCCTCCACTTT. Encoded protein: CASSLSGSAPLHF. This chain uses TRBV27 with TRBJ1-6, with D unclear. Looked up from germline, CDR1 is MNHEY and CDR2 is SMNVEV (reference sequence). There are 13 residues in the CDR3. V lost 0 bases and J 13 bases, leaving 10 bases between the germline ends.

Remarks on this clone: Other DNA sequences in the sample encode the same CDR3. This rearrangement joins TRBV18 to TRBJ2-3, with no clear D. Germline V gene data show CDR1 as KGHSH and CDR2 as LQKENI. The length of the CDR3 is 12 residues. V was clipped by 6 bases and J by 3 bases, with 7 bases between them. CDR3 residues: CASSPSTDTQYF. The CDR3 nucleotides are TGTGCCAGCTCTCCGTCAACAGATACGCAGTATTTT. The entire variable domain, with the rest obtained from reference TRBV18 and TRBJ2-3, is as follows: NAGVMQNPRHLVRRRGQEARLRCSPMKGHSHVYWYRQLPEEGLKFMVYLQKENIIDESGMPKERFSAEFPKEGPSILRIQQVVRGDSAAYFCASSPSTDTQYFGPGTRLTVL.

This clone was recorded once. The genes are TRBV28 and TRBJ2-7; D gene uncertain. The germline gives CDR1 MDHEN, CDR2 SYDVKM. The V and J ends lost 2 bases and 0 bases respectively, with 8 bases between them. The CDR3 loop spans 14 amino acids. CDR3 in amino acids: CASSLSGDSYEQYF. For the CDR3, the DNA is TGTGCCAGCAGTTTAAGTGGCGACTCCTACGAGCAGTACTTC.

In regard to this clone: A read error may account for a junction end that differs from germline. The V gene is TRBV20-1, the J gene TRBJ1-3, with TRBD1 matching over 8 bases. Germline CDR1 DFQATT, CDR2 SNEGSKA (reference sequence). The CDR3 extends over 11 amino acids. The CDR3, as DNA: TGCAGTGCTAGTTATATTGGACAGGGTCTTTTT. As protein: CSASYIGQGLF.